This T cell receptor beta chain emerged from a study of CD8 T cells in Susac syndrome. V shed 8 bases and J shed 8 bases, with 16 bases lying between them. The V gene's germline CDR1 is MGHDK and CDR2 SYGVNS. The CDR3 covers 13 residues. It was with random hexamers that roughly 0.45 to 1 ug RNA was reverse transcribed. Amplification of TCR beta CDR3 spanned 54 Vbeta and 13 Jbeta via immunoSEQ multiplex PCR. TCRdb passed the immunoSEQ multiplex PCR reads through MiXCR, listing each CDR3 protein once. The profile shows approximately 120,000 distinct CDR3 sequences, around 94% of them singletons. Sequencing of TCR beta was performed on blood CD8+ and CD4+ T cells. Healthy donors acted as controls, with matching for age and sex. TEMRA cells were enriched by FACS, while CD8+ and CD4+ T cells were obtained through a negative isolation that was performed magnetically.

The sequenced material came from CD4+ T cells from PBMCs. The clonotype comes from a human donor in good health. The chain joins TRBV25-1 to TRBJ2-1; D is perhaps TRBD1 or TRBD2 (6 bases each). The CDR3 DNA reads TGTGCCAGCGGGGATGGGGGGCTCGATGAGCAGTTCTTC. It encodes CASGDGGLDEQFF. The complete variable domain, with remaining parts taken from reference TRBV25-1 and TRBJ2-1, reads EADIYQTPRYLVIGTGKKITLECSQTMGHDKMYWYQQDPGMELHLIHYSYGVNSTEKGDLSSESTVSRIRTEHFPLTLESARPSHTSQYLCASGDGGLDEQFFGPGTRLTVL.